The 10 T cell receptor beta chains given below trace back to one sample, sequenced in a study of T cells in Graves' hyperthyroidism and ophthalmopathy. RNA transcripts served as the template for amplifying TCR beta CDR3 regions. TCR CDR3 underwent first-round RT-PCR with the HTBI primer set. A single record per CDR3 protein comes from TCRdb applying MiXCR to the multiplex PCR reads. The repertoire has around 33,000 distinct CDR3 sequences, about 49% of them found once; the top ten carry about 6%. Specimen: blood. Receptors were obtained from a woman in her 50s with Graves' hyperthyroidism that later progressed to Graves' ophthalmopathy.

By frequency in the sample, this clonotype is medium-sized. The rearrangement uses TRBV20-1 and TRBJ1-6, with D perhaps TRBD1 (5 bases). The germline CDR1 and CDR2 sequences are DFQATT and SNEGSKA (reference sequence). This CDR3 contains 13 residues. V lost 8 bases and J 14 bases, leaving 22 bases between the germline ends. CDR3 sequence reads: CSSARGVGMTLHF. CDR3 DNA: TGCAGTAGTGCTAGGGGCGTGGGTATGACCCTCCACTTT.

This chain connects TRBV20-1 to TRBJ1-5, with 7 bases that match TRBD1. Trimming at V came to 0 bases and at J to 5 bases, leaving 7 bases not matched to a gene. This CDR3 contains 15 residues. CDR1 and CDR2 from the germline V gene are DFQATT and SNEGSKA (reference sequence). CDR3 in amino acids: CSAREIGGSDQPQHF. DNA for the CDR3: TGCAGTGCTAGAGAAATAGGGGGCTCTGATCAGCCCCAGCATTTT.

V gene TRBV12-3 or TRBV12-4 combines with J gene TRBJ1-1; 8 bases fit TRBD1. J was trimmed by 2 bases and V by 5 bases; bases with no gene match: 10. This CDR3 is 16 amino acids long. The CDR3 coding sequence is TGTGCCAGCAGTCCTACGGGACAGGCGATAAACACTGAAGCTTTCTTT. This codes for CASSPTGQAINTEAFF.

This CDR3 reads CASSLGQGAQPQHF. CDR3 in DNA: TGTGCCAGCAGCTTGGGACAGGGGGCTCAGCCCCAGCATTTT. The genes are TRBV7-2 and TRBJ1-5; 12 bases align to TRBD1. Germline V gives CDR1 SGHTA, CDR2 FQGNSA. The CDR3 length is 14 residues. V shed 3 bases and J 6 bases; nucleotides not matched to a gene: 0.

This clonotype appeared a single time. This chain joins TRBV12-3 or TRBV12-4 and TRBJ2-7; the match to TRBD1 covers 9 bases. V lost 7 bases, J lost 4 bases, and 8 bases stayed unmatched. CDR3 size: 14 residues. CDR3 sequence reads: CASTPGTGRYEQYF. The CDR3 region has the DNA TGTGCCAGCACTCCCGGGACAGGGAGATACGAGCAGTACTTC.

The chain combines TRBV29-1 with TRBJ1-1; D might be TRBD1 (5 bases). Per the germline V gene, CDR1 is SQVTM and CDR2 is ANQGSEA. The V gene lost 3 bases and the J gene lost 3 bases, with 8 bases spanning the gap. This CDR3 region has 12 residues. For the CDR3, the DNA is TGCAGCGTTGATCGGGGGTACACTGAAGCTTTCTTT. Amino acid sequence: CSVDRGYTEAFF. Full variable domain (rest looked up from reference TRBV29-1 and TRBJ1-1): SAVISQKPSRDICQRGTSLTIQCQVDSQVTMMFWYRQQPGQSLTLIATANQGSEATYESGFVIDKFPISRPNLTFSTLTVSNMSPEDSSIYLCSVDRGYTEAFFGQGTRLTVV.

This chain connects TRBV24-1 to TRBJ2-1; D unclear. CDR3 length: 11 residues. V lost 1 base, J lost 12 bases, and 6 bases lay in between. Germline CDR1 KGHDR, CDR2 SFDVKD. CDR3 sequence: CATSDFDGQFF. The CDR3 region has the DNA TGTGCCACCAGTGATTTTGATGGGCAGTTCTTC.

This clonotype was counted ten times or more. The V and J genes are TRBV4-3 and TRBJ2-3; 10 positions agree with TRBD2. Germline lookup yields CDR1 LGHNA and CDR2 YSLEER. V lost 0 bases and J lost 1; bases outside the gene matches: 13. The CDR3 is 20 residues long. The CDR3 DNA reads TGCGCCAGCAGCCAAGAAGGAGGGTGGGGTAGCGGGAGGCGCACAGATACGCAGTATTTT. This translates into CASSQEGGWGSGRRTDTQYF.

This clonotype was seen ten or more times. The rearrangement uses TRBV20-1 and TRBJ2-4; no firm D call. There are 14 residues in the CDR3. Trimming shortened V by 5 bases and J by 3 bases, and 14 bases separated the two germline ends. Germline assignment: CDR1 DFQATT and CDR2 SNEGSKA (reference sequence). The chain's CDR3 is CSAHPWEGKNIQYF. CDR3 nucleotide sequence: TGCAGTGCTCACCCTTGGGAAGGCAAAAACATTCAGTACTTC.

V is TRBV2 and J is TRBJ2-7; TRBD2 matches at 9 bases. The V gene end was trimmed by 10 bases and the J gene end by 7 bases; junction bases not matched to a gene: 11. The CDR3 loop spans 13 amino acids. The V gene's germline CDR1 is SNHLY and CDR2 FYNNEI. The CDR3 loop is CAIDSSGGEEQYF. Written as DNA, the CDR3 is TGTGCCATCGATAGTAGCGGGGGTGAGGAGCAGTACTTC.